This T cell receptor (beta chain) was captured in a study of cytomegalovirus exposure and HLA in healthy donors. 13 Jbeta primers and 60 Vbeta primers were used for the PCR. Sequencing used immunoSEQ multiplex PCR; TCRdb keeps in-frame clones, though not all of them. The sample includes around 97,000 clones, more than 65% seen only once; the top ten take about 9.4%. The CDR3 is made up of 16 amino acids. V lost 4 bases and J lost 0, with 13 bases in between. The germline V gene has CDR1 MNHEY and CDR2 SVGAGI. Comments on this clone: What it binds is unknown.

Broader study findings: According to the study, roughly 180 TCR beta chains were cytomegalovirus-associated.

The TCR sequence derives from a woman aged 18-29 years in good health and CMV-seropositive. The chain employs TRBV6-5 and TRBJ1-5, with D perhaps TRBD1 (6 bases). The sequenced sample consisted of PBMCs. This CDR3 is CASSSSPDSSNQPQHF. Written as DNA, the CDR3 is TGTGCCAGCAGTTCCTCACCGGACAGTAGCAATCAGCCCCAGCATTTT.